Each of the 20 T cell receptor beta chains below was sequenced from the same sample in a study of T cells in Graves' hyperthyroidism and ophthalmopathy. TCR beta CDR3 region amplification was performed from RNA transcripts. A first-round RT-PCR of the TCR CDR3 used the HTBI primer set. TCRdb called the multiplex PCR reads again in MiXCR, with one record for every CDR3 protein. Among about 500,000 distinct CDR3 sequences listed, approximately 16% were seen once. The sample taken for sequencing was blood. All receptors come from a woman aged 18 to 35 with Graves' hyperthyroidism.

The chain is built from TRBV12-5 and TRBJ1-5, with D hard to call. From germline, CDR1 is LGHNT and CDR2 FRNRAP. The CDR3 has 16 residues. Between the trimmed V and J ends, which lost 2 bases and 4 bases, there was a span of 15 bases. Written as DNA, the CDR3 is TGTGCTAGTGGTTTGCAGGCAGGTGGATTTAATCAGCCCCAGCATTTT. Translating gives CASGLQAGGFNQPQHF.

This clonotype was picked up a small number of times. The gene calls are TRBV7-2 and TRBJ2-7; D not resolved. The CDR3 is made up of 12 amino acids. Germline V gives CDR1 SGHTA, CDR2 FQGNSA. V lost 4 bases and J 2 bases, leaving 6 bases between the germline ends. The CDR3 DNA reads TGTGCCAGCAGCTATACCACCTACGAGCAGTACTTC. Amino acids: CASSYTTYEQYF.

Concerning this clonotype itself: An end of the junction differs from the germline gene, which may be a read error. The chain couples TRBV5-6 to TRBJ1-1; no reliable D call. CDR1 and CDR2 (germline): SGHDT, YYEEEE. CDR3 length: 14 residues. In nucleotides, the CDR3 is TGTGCCAGCGGCTTCGCTCCAATGAACACTGAAGCTTTCTTT. Translated, it gives CASGFAPMNTEAFF.

In its sample, this clonotype was seen many times. V usage is TRBV2 and J usage is TRBJ2-2; tentatively, D is TRBD2 (6 bases). V was trimmed by 8 bases and J by 1 base, leaving 17 bases between them. The CDR3 contains 16 residues. The V gene's germline CDR1 is SNHLY and CDR2 FYNNEI. In nucleotides, the CDR3 is TGTGCCAGCCATGGGGAGGTGGGACGGAACACCGGGGAGCTGTTTTTT. Translating it yields CASHGEVGRNTGELFF.

This clonotype was seen many times. V is TRBV2 and J is TRBJ1-5; possible D gene TRBD1, 6 bases. Trimming cost V 1 base and J 2 bases, with 6 bases left between them. The CDR3 runs to 14 residues. CDR1 is SNHLY and CDR2 is FYNNEI in the germline V gene. CDR3 protein: CASSEDRGNQPQHF. CDR3 DNA: TGTGCCAGCAGTGAAGACAGGGGCAATCAGCCCCAGCATTTT. Together with reference TRBV2 and TRBJ1-5, the CDR3 gives the full variable domain: EPEVTQTPSHQVTQMGQEVILRCVPISNHLYFYWYRQILGQKVEFLVSFYNNEISEKSEIFDDQFSVERPDGSNFTLKIRSTKLEDSAMYFCASSEDRGNQPQHFGDGTRLSIL.

The table lists this clonotype with many counts. This chain joins TRBV24-1 and TRBJ2-5, with D hard to call. The CDR3 consists of 14 residues. V was shortened by 5 bases and J by 1 base, with 10 bases between the two germline ends. Germline V gives CDR1 KGHDR, CDR2 SFDVKD. CDR3 DNA: TGTGCCACCAGTGGTACCGGGTCCCAAGAGACCCAGTACTTC. Its translation: CATSGTGSQETQYF.

This clonotype was picked up many times. This rearrangement joins TRBV6-1 to TRBJ2-7, with 10 bases lining up with TRBD1. The trim removed 10 bases at V and 6 bases at J, leaving 12 bases unmatched. The CDR3 is made up of 14 amino acids. The germline CDR1 and CDR2 sequences are MNHNS and SASEGT. CDR3 loop: CATDPGTGDGEQYF. As DNA, the CDR3 is TGTGCCACCGATCCCGGGACAGGGGATGGCGAGCAGTACTTC.

This clonotype was seen at least ten times. V and J are TRBV20-1 and TRBJ2-1; 9 bases align to TRBD1. The junction had 14 bases not matched to a gene; V was cut back by 4 bases and J by 4 bases. This CDR3 has 17 amino acids. CDR1 is DFQATT, CDR2 SNEGSKA, per germline (reference sequence). The CDR3 DNA is TGCAGTGCTATAAATAATTTTCTAGGGACAGGGTACAATGAGCAGTTCTTC. The encoded protein is CSAINNFLGTGYNEQFF.

This clonotype was seen ten or more times. This chain uses TRBV28 with TRBJ2-1; a weak D match, TRBD2 (5 bases). Trimming shortened V by 3 bases and J by 9 bases, and 18 bases separated the two germline ends. CDR1 and CDR2 from the germline V gene are MDHEN and SYDVKM. The CDR3 covers 15 residues. CDR3 coding DNA: TGTGCCAGCAGTTTTGAGGGAGTGGGTTTCGGTGAGCAGTTCTTC. It is translated as CASSFEGVGFGEQFF.

The sample holds a few counts of this clonotype. This chain joins TRBV28 and TRBJ2-7; 11 bases align to TRBD2. The length of the CDR3 is 15 residues. Germline-derived CDR1 and CDR2 are MDHEN and SYDVKM. V dropped 5 bases and J dropped 6; count of bases not matched to a gene: 9. In DNA form, the CDR3 reads TGTGCCAGCAGTACTCGGGGGCTAGCGGGAGGCGAGCAGTACTTC. Translated: CASSTRGLAGGEQYF.

This chain links TRBV6-8 with TRBJ1-2; maybe TRBD1 (5 bases). The CDR3 extends over 13 amino acids. The ends were cut back, 4 bases at V and 13 bases at J, with 19 bases in the middle. The germline gives CDR1 MNHGY, CDR2 SAAAGT. As DNA, the CDR3 is TGTGCCAGCAGTTCTAGAGGGACGGAGCCTCTCACCTTC. It encodes CASSSRGTEPLTF.

The V call is TRBV27, the J call TRBJ2-7; D remains unclear. The ends were cut back, 3 bases at V and 4 bases at J, with 16 bases in the middle. The CDR3 has 15 residues. Looked up from germline, CDR1 is MNHEY and CDR2 is SMNVEV (reference sequence). The CDR3 sequence: CASSFGTAASYEQYF. The CDR3 bases are TGTGCCAGCAGTTTCGGTACAGCAGCCTCTTACGAGCAGTACTTC.

This chain uses TRBV30 with TRBJ1-1; TRBD1 agrees at 10 bases. The CDR3 loop spans 13 amino acids. The V segment lost 3 bases and the J segment 7 bases; nucleotides outside the gene matches: 5. CDR1 and CDR2 from the germline V gene are GTSNPN and SVGIG (reference sequence). CDR3 nucleotide sequence: TGTGCCTGGAGGGGGACAGGGGCCGTTGAAGCTTTCTTT. Its translation: CAWRGTGAVEAFF. Full variable domain (missing parts from reference TRBV30 and TRBJ1-1): SQTIHQWPATLVQPVGSPLSLECTVEGTSNPNLYWYRQAAGRGLQLLFYSVGIGQISSEVPQNLSASRPQDRQFILSSKKLLLSDSGFYLCAWRGTGAVEAFFGQGTRLTVV.

V usage is TRBV7-9 and J usage is TRBJ1-2; D might be TRBD1 (6 bases). This CDR3 is built from 15 residues. Trimming cost V 2 bases and J 2 bases, with 12 bases left between them. The germline gives CDR1 SEHNR, CDR2 FQNEAQ (reference sequence). CDR3 sequence: CASSLWPGQNYGYTF. CDR3 in DNA: TGTGCCAGCAGCTTATGGCCAGGACAGAACTATGGCTACACCTTC.

The V call is TRBV7-6, the J call TRBJ2-5, with D possibly matching TRBD1 (6 bases). V lost 5 bases, J lost 0 bases, and 16 bases lay in between. Germline V CDR1 and CDR2: SGHVS, FNYEAQ. The CDR3 sequence is 16 residues long. The DNA for the CDR3 is TGTGCCAGCAGCCCCCGGACAGTAACGTACCAAGAGACCCAGTACTTC. Residues: CASSPRTVTYQETQYF.

V and J are TRBV5-1 and TRBJ1-2; possible D gene TRBD1, 5 bases. The germline V gene encodes CDR1 SGHRS and CDR2 YFSETQ. There are 16 residues in the CDR3. V was cut by 5 bases and J by 4 bases, with 21 bases left in between. For the CDR3, the DNA is TGCGCCAGCAGTTTGACCTCCGGGGCGAACTTCTATGGCTACACCTTC. It is translated as CASSLTSGANFYGYTF.

This clonotype has ten or more counts. The chain recombines TRBV12-5 with TRBJ2-1; D is perhaps TRBD2 (6 bases). Germline values: CDR1 LGHNT, CDR2 FRNRAP. The V gene lost 3 bases and the J gene lost 3 bases, with 12 bases spanning the gap. This CDR3 has 15 amino acids. The CDR3 bases are TGTGCTAGTGGTTTTGCGGGGAAGGGCTACAATGAGCAGTTCTTC. Residues: CASGFAGKGYNEQFF.

This clonotype occurred a few times. The gene calls are TRBV5-4 and TRBJ2-4; D may be TRBD2 (6 bases). This CDR3 has 14 residues. Deletions cut 4 bases from V and 8 bases from J, with 16 bases between. Germline CDR1 reads SGHNT; CDR2 reads YYREEE (reference sequence). This CDR3 reads CASSPGGPGDIQYF. The CDR3 bases are TGTGCCAGCAGCCCAGGAGGGCCGGGGGACATTCAGTACTTC.

This clonotype was detected only a few times. The chain has TRBV15 and TRBJ2-3; 12 bases agree with TRBD1. The V segment lost 5 bases and the J segment 1 base; nucleotides outside the gene matches: 4. Germline loops: CDR1 LNHNV, CDR2 YYDKDF (reference sequence). The CDR3 runs 16 residues. CDR3 sequence (DNA): TGTGCCACCAGCGGGGACAGGGGGCAGGGCACAGATACGCAGTATTTT. Its translation is CATSGDRGQGTDTQYF.

There are many counts of this clonotype. The rearrangement links TRBV2 to TRBJ1-5, with D possibly matching TRBD1 (6 bases). CDR3 length equals 16 residues. Germline assignment: CDR1 SNHLY and CDR2 FYNNEI. Trimming shortened V by 10 bases and J by 1 base, and 20 bases separated the two germline ends. The CDR3 DNA reads TGTGCCACCGCCGGGGGGGCGGGAGGCAGCAATCAGCCCCAGCATTTT. Translated, it gives CATAGGAGGSNQPQHF.